This T cell receptor (beta chain) was sequenced during a study of T cells in Graves' hyperthyroidism and ophthalmopathy. Study results and caveats: Ophthalmopathy was predicted by the model a median of around 5.9 months ahead of onset. Most thyroid clonotypes expanded above 0.001 appeared in blood too.

Trimming cost V 3 bases and J 2 bases, with 17 bases left between them. The CDR3 is 15 amino acids. Germline V lookup: CDR1 DFQATT, CDR2 SNEGSKA (reference sequence). The sample holds many counts of this clonotype. Its antigen is as yet unknown. TCR beta CDR3 regions were amplified from RNA transcripts. An initial round of RT-PCR targeting the TCR CDR3 relied on the HTBI primer set. Each CDR3 protein gets one entry after TCRdb re-called the multiplex PCR reads with MiXCR. The sample includes under 350,000 distinct CDR3 sequences, about 17% of them seen just once. V is TRBV20-1 and J is TRBJ2-7; D tentatively reads TRBD1 or TRBD2 (5 bases each). This sequence was found in a woman aged 55-70 years with Graves' ophthalmopathy. Sequencing was done on a sample of blood. In DNA form, the CDR3 reads TGCAGTGCTAGGTCCAGATCGGGGACGACCTACGAGCAGTACTTC. Its translation is CSARSRSGTTYEQYF.